This T cell receptor (beta chain) was recorded in a study of blood T cell repertoires in COVID-19. Study in general: Acute and convalescent COVID-19 specimens originated in the United States, Italy and Spain. T cells, B-cell-depleted T cells, or PBMCs supplied cDNA or gDNA.

The CDR3 totals 15 residues. Trimming left V 2 bases short and J 4 bases short, with 14 bases between. The germline V gene encodes CDR1 MNHEY and CDR2 SVGEGT. Participant age was about 18 to 89 years, and participants resided in roughly 24 US areas. Original processing methods: Reference gene primer amplification yielded estimated nucleated cell counts. TCRdb's copy holds only in-frame clones and misses some; the assay was immunoSEQ multiplex PCR. The D gene and trimming were derived from the DNA, and the V and J assignments and clone size from that table. Of fewer than 350,000 clones detected, over 75% appear once; the ten largest clones hold approximately 8.8%.

This chain joins TRBV6-2 or TRBV6-3 and TRBJ2-5; TRBD2 might be the D (6 bases). The specimen was PBMCs or T cells enriched from blood (not recorded which). This TCR was recovered from a woman between 35 and 50 years old who had recovered from COVID-19. The CDR3 region has the DNA TGTGCCAGCAGTTACCTGGGGGGAGGCGGAGAGACCCAGTACTTC. Its protein is CASSYLGGGGETQYF.